A single TCR beta chain is shown here with its context. This specimen comes from a study of blood T cell repertoires in COVID-19. Study-wide background: From the United States, Italy and Spain came samples of acute and convalescent COVID-19. The cDNA or gDNA used as material had been derived from T cells, B-cell-depleted T cells, or PBMCs.

Method: immunoSEQ multiplex PCR; TCRdb's copy keeps in-frame clones and lacks some. This sample yields 150,000 to 200,000 clones, of which 85% to 90% are seen a single time; roughly 3.9% belongs to the top ten. This CDR3 has 13 residues. Germline CDR1 LGHNT, CDR2 FRNRAP. Trimming stripped 4 bases from V and 5 bases from J, with 11 bases between. What was sequenced was peripheral blood. The receptor was derived from a man aged 18 to 29 with active or convalescent COVID-19. V and J are TRBV12-5 and TRBJ1-1, with D possibly TRBD1 on 5 matching bases. The CDR3 coding sequence is TGTGCTAGTGGTTGGGGGGTTAGTACTGAAGCTTTCTTT. Translation: CASGWGVSTEAFF.